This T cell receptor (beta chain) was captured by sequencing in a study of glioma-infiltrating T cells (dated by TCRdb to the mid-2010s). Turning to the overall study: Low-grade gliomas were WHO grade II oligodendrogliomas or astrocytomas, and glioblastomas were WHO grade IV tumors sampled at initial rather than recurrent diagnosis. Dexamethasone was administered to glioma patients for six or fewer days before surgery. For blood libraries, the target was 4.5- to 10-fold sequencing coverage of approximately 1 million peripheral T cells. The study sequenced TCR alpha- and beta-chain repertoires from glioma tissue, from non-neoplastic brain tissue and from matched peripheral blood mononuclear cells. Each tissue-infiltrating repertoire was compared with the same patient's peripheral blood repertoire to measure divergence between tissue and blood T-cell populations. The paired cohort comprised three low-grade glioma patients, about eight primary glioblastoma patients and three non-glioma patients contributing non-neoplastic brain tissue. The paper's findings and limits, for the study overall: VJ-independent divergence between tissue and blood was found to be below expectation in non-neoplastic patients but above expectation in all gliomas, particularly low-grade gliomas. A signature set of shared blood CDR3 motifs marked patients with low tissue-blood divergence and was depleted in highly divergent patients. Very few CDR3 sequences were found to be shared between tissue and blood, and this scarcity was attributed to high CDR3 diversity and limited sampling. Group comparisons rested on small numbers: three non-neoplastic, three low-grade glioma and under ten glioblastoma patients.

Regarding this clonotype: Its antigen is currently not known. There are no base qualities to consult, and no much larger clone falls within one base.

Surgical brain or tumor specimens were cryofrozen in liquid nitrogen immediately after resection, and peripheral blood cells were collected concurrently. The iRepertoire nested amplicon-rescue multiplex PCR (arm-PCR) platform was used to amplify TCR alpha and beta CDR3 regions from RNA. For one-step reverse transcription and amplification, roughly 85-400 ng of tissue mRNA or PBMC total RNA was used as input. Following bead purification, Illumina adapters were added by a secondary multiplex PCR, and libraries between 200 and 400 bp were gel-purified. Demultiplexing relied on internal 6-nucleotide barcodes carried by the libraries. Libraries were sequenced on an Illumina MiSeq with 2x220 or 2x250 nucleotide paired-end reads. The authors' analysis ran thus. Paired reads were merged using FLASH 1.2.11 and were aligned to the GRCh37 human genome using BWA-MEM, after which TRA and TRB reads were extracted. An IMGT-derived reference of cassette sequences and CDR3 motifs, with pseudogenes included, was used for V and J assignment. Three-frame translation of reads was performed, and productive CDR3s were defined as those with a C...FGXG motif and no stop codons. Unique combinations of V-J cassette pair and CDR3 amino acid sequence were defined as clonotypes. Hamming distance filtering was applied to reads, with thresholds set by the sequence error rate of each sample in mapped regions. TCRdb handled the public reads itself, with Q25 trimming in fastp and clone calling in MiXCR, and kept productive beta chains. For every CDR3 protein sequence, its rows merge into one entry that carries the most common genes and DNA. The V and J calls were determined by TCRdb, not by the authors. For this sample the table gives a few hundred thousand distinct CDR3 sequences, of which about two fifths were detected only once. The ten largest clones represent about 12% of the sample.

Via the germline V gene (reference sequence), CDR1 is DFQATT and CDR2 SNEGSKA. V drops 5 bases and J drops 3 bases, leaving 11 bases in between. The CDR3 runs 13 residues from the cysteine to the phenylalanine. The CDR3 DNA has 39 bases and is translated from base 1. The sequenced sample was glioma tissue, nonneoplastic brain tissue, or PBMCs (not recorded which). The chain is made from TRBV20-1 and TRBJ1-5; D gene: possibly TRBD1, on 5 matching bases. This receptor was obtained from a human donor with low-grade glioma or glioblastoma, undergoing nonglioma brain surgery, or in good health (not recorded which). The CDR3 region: CSAGGGNNQPQHF. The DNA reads TGCAGTGCTGGGGGAGGTAACAATCAGCCCCAGCATTTT.